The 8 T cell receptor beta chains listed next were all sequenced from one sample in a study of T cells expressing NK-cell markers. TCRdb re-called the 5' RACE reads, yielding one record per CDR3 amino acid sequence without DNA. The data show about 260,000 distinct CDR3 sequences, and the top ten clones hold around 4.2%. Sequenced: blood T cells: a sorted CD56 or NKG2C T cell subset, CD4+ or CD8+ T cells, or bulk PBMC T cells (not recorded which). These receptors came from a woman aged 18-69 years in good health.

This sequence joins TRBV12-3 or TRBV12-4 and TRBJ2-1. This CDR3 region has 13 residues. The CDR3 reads CASSHPPDNEQFF.

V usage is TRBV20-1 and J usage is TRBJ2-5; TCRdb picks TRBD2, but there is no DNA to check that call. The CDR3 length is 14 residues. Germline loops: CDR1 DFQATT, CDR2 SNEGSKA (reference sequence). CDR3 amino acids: CSAYLAGGKETQYF.

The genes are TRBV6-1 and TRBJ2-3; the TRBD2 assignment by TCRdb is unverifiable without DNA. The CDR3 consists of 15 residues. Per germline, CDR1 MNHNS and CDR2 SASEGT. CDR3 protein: CASSLGRANTDTQYF.

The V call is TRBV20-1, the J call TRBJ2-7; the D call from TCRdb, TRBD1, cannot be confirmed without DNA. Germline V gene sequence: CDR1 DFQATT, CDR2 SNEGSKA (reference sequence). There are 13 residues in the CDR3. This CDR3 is CSASSGGTYEQYF.

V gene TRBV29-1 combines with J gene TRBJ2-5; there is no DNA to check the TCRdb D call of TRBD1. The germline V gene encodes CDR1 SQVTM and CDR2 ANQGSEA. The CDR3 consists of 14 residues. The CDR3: CSVEGTRGRETQYF.

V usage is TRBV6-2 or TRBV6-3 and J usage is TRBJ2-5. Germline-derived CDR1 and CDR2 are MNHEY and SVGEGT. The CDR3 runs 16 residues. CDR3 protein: CASSYSKLGIQETQYF.

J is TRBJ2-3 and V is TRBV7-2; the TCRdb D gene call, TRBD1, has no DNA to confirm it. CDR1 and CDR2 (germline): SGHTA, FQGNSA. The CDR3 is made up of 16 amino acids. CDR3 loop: CASSSPRGPSTDTQYF. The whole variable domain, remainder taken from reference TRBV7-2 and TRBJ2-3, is GAGVSQSPSNKVTEKGKDVELRCDPISGHTALYWYRQSLGQGLEFLIYFQGNSAPDKSGLPSDRFSAERTGGSVSTLTIQRTQQEDSAVYLCASSSPRGPSTDTQYFGPGTRLTVL.

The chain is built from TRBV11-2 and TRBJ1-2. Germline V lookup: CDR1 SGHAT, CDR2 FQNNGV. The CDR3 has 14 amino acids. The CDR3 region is CASSFWGYNYGYTF.